This T cell receptor beta chain came from a study of T cell responses to AZD1222 COVID-19 vaccine. Points from the study as a whole: The study found Spike-specific TCR breadth and depth rose after two AZD1222 doses. Repertoire collection took place solely once the T cell response had peaked. Baseline serology detected seropositivity in only 5 to 7 AZD1222 recipients.

Concerning this clone: Its target is not known.

The repertoire was sequenced with immunoSEQ multiplex PCR; TCRdb's copy has only in-frame clones and lacks some. The repertoire includes about 72,000 clones, roughly 87% of them detected once, and over 25% sits in the top ten. Germline V lookup: CDR1 WNHNN, CDR2 SYGVQD (reference sequence). The CDR3 has 14 residues. With 0 bases removed from V and 1 base from J, the gap between germline ends came to 4 bases. The chain employs TRBV10-1 and TRBJ1-3; D gene uncertain. This receptor was obtained from an adult who received the AZD1222 COVID-19 vaccine. The sample was peripheral blood, taken 28 days after the second AZD1222 dose. The CDR3 nucleotides read TGCGCCAGCAGTGAGTCGGGGTCTGGAAACACCATATATTTT. It is translated as CASSESGSGNTIYF.